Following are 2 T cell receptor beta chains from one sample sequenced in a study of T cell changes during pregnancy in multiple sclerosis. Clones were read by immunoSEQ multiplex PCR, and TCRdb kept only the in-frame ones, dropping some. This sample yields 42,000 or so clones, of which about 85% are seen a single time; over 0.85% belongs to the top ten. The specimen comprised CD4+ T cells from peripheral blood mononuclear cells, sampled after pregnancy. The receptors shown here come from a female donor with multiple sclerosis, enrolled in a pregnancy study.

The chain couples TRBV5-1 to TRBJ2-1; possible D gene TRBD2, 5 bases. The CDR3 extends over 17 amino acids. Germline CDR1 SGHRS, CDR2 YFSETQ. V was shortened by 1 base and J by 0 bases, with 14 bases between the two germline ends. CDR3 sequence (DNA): TGCGCCAGCAGCTTGCGAGGGCCCGAATCCTCCTACAATGAGCAGTTCTTC. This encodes CASSLRGPESSYNEQFF. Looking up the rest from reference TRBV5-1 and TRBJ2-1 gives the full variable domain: KAGVTQTPRYLIKTRGQQVTLSCSPISGHRSVSWYQQTPGQGLQFLFEYFSETQRNKGNFPGRFSGRQFSNSRSEMNVSTLELGDSALYLCASSLRGPESSYNEQFFGPGTRLTVL.

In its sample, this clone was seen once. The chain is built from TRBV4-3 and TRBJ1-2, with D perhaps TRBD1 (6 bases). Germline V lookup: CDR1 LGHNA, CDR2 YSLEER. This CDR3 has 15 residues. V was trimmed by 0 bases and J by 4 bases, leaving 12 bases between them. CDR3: CASSQDAGAFYGYTF. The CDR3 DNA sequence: TGCGCCAGCAGCCAAGATGCAGGGGCTTTCTATGGCTACACCTTC.